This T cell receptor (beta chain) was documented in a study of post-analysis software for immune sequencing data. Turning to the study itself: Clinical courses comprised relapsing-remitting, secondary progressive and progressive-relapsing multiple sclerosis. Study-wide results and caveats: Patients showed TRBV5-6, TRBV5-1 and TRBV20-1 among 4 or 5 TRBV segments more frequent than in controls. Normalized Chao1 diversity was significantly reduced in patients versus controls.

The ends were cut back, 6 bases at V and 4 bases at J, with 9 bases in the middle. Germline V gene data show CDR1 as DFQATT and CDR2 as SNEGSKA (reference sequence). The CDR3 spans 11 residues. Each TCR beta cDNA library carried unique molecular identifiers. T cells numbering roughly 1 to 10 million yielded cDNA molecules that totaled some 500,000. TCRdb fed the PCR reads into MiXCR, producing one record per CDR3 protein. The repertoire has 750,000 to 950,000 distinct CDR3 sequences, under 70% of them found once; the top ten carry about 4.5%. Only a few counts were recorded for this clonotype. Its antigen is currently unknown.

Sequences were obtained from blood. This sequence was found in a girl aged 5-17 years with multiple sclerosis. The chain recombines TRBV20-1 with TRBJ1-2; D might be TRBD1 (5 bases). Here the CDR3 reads CSAIGGYGYTF. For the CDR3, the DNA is TGCAGTGCCATCGGGGGCTATGGCTACACCTTC.